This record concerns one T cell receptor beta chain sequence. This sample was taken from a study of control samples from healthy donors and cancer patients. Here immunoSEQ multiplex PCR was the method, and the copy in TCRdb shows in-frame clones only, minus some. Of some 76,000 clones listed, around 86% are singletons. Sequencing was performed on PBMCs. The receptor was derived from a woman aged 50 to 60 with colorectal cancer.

CDR3 in amino acids: CASRNGGGVPPRYTF. The CDR3 bases are TGTGCCAGTAGGAATGGGGGGGGCGTTCCCCCCCGCTACACCTTC. The chain combines TRBV19 with TRBJ1-2; D possibly corresponds to TRBD1 (6 bases). This CDR3 has 15 amino acids. Germline-derived CDR1 and CDR2 are LNHDA and SQIVND (reference sequence). V shed 6 bases and J shed 9 bases, with 23 bases lying between them.